What follows is one TCR beta chain and its context. The antigen is not known. This record belongs to a study of shared clonotypes between healthy human individuals. Study-level background: Three plates were used per donor for CD4 naive, three for CD4 memory, two for CD8 naive and one for CD8 memory. Overall study findings and caveats: Shared clonotypes across all four donors exceeded non-shared ones in generation probability.

Per the original methods: ImmunoSEQ output lacked quality scores and full-length reads, limiting matched filtering. Profiling relied on immunoSEQ multiplex PCR, and the TCRdb table lists in-frame clones only, not all of them. D and trimming were read from the DNA, whereas the V and J calls and clone size are those reported in that table. This table has around 2.3 million clones, roughly 95% appearing once. A CD45RA+ naive subset and a CD45RA-negative memory subset were split from CD4+ cells. The clonotype originates from a man aged 18 to 29 in good health. The sequenced sample consisted of naive CD4+ T cells sorted from blood. Subset indicated: CD45RA+ positively selected.

The CDR3 nucleotides read TGTGCCAGCTCTCCAGGGGATGGCGAAAAACTGTTTTTT. It specifies CASSPGDGEKLFF. The chain has TRBV18 and TRBJ1-4; weak D call: TRBD1 (6 bases). The CDR3 is 13 residues long. In germline, CDR1 is KGHSH, CDR2 LQKENI. V lost 6 bases and J 8 bases, leaving 13 bases between the germline ends. Based on the CDR3 plus reference TRBV18 and TRBJ1-4, the full variable domain is NAGVMQNPRHLVRRRGQEARLRCSPMKGHSHVYWYRQLPEEGLKFMVYLQKENIIDESGMPKERFSAEFPKEGPSILRIQQVVRGDSAAYFCASSPGDGEKLFFGSGTQLSVL.